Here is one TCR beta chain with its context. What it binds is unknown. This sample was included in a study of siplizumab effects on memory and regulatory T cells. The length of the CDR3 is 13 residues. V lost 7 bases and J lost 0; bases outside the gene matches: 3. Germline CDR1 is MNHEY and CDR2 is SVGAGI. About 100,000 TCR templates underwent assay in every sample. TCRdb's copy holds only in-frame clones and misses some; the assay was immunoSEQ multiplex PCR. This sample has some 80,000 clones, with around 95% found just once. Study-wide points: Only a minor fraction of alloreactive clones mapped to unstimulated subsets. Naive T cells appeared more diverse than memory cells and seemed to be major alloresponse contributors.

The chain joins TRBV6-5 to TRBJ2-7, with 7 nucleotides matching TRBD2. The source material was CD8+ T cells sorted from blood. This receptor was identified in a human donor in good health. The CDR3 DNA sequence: TGTGCCAGCATGGGGGGGAGCTCCTACGAGCAGTACTTC. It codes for CASMGGSSYEQYF.